This TCR beta chain was retrieved from a study of blood T cell repertoires in COVID-19. Across the study: PBMCs, B-cell-depleted T cells, or T cells were the source of the cDNA or gDNA that made up the material.

The V end lost 7 bases, the J end lost 0 bases, and 10 bases lay between the germline ends. The CDR3 extends over 14 amino acids. Germline lookup yields CDR1 MNHEY and CDR2 SVGAGI. Method: immunoSEQ multiplex PCR; TCRdb's copy keeps in-frame clones and lacks some. The sample contains nearly 110,000 clones, about two thirds of which appear only once. This receptor was identified in a human donor with acute or convalescent COVID-19. The donor label of this sample is uncertain. The chain recombines TRBV6-5 with TRBJ1-3; D gene ambiguous. Material: peripheral blood. The CDR3 region is CASKYSLSGNTIYF. For the CDR3, the DNA is TGTGCCAGCAAGTACAGCCTCTCTGGAAACACCATATATTTT.